The rows below give T cell receptor beta chains drawn from one sample of a study of identical twins. Each CDR3 protein gets one entry after TCRdb re-called the 5' RACE reads with MiXCR. The table records 500,000 to 700,000 distinct CDR3 sequences, 7.1% of them present only once. The same data also contributed to another study, on yellow fever vaccine responses in identical twins.

The sequencing input was PBMCs. All receptors come from a woman in her late teens or twenties in good health. The CDR3 runs from the conserved cysteine through the conserved F or W. A D gene is named only where the DNA matches it firmly. Clone size appears in some rows only: once, few, many, or a class for an expanded clone.

>TRBV5-6|few|TRBJ2-1|TRBD2
CASSPLKAGGANEQFF
TGTGCCAGCAGCCCTTTAAAAGCGGGAGGGGCCAATGAGCAGTTCTTC
>TRBV14|NA|TRBJ2-1|NA
CASSQSSPNEQFF
TGTGCCAGCAGCCAATCAAGTCCAAATGAGCAGTTCTTC
>TRBV7-3|once|TRBJ1-5|TRBD1
CASSLSGQGAQGNQPQHF
TGTGCCAGCAGCTTATCGGGACAGGGGGCTCAGGGGAATCAGCCCCAGCATTTT
>TRBV7-8|few|TRBJ1-5|NA
CASSLALGRGDDQPQHF
TGTGCCAGCAGCTTAGCTCTCGGCAGGGGCGACGATCAGCCCCAGCATTTT
>TRBV5-1|many|TRBJ2-7|NA
CASSLGEDPLYEQYF
TGCGCCAGCAGCCTGGGGGAGGACCCTCTGTACGAGCAGTACTTC
>TRBV4-1|many|TRBJ2-1|TRBD2
CASSQGSSGTYNEQFF
TGCGCCAGCAGCCAAGGCTCTAGCGGCACCTACAATGAGCAGTTCTTC
>TRBV12-3/TRBV12-4|many|TRBJ2-3|NA
CASSSGFSTDTQYF
TGTGCCAGCAGTTCGGGATTTAGCACAGATACGCAGTATTTT
>TRBV20-1|few|TRBJ2-7|TRBD1
CSARDSTGGRDNSYEQYF
TGCAGTGCTAGAGATTCCACAGGGGGTCGGGATAACTCCTACGAGCAGTACTTC
>TRBV6-1|few|TRBJ1-1|NA
CASSNSGRTEAFF
TGTGCCAGCAGTAACAGCGGGCGGACTGAAGCTTTCTTT
>TRBV6-2/TRBV6-3|NA|TRBJ2-1|NA
CASTRSTGGPRSYNEQFF
TGTGCCAGCACCCGCAGCACCGGGGGGCCACGCTCCTACAATGAGCAGTTCTTC
>TRBV15|NA|TRBJ2-1|TRBD2
CATSSLGLAGEASYNEQFF
TGTGCCACCAGCAGTCTGGGACTAGCGGGAGAGGCGTCCTACAATGAGCAGTTCTTC
>TRBV29-1|many|TRBJ1-1|NA
CSVEGTANTEAFF
TGCAGCGTTGAAGGGACAGCAAACACTGAAGCTTTCTTT
>TRBV20-1|few|TRBJ2-2|NA
CSARQDKNTGELFF
TGCAGTGCTAGACAAGACAAGAACACCGGGGAGCTGTTTTTT
>TRBV29-1|few|TRBJ2-7|NA
CSVEGGSGEKTYEQYF
TGCAGCGTTGAAGGAGGGTCGGGAGAAAAGACCTACGAGCAGTACTTC
>TRBV11-2|many|TRBJ2-4|NA
CASSLGLVGSLAKNIQYF
TGTGCCAGCAGCTTAGGACTAGTAGGTTCACTAGCCAAAAACATTCAGTACTTC
>TRBV4-2|NA|TRBJ2-5|TRBD2
CASSQASGGQETQYF
TGTGCCAGCAGCCAAGCCAGCGGGGGACAAGAGACCCAGTACTTC
>TRBV11-2|many|TRBJ2-2|TRBD1
CASSQRGLAPGELFF
TGTGCCAGCAGCCAAAGGGGGCTTGCGCCCGGGGAGCTGTTTTTT
>TRBV28|many|TRBJ1-2|NA
CASSPPDGYGYTF
TGTGCCAGCAGTCCACCCGACGGATATGGCTACACCTTC
>TRBV12-3/TRBV12-4|many|TRBJ2-3|TRBD2
CASSFLGILRPGGGRYTQYF
TGTGCCAGCAGTTTTCTGGGGATACTAAGACCCGGCGGGGGGCGGTATACGCAGTATTTT
>TRBV12-3/TRBV12-4|few|TRBJ2-1|NA
CASTLTYNEQFF
TGTGCCAGCACTCTCACCTACAATGAGCAGTTCTTC
>TRBV5-1|few|TRBJ2-1|TRBD1
CASSSQGARYNEQFF
TGCGCCAGCAGCTCCCAGGGGGCGCGATACAATGAGCAGTTCTTC
>TRBV29-1|few|TRBJ2-7|NA
CSVEADYEQYF
TGCAGCGTTGAGGCGGACTACGAGCAGTACTTC
>TRBV20-1|many|TRBJ2-5|TRBD2
CSAFGLARYQETQYF
TGCAGTGCCTTTGGACTAGCGAGATACCAAGAGACCCAGTACTTC
>TRBV29-1|many|TRBJ2-7|NA
CSVHGQIDEQYF
TGCAGCGTACACGGACAGATCGACGAGCAGTACTTC
>TRBV18|few|TRBJ2-4|TRBD1
CASSPTQGASDIQYF
TGTGCCAGCTCACCAACGCAGGGGGCATCGGACATTCAGTACTTC
>TRBV18|NA|TRBJ1-5|NA
CASSPTTTGNQPQHF
TGTGCCAGCTCACCGACAACGACGGGTAATCAGCCCCAGCATTTT
>TRBV5-1|few|TRBJ1-4|NA
CASSSGDATNEKLFF
TGCGCCAGCAGCTCCGGAGACGCAACTAATGAAAAACTGTTTTTT
>TRBV6-6|few|TRBJ2-1|NA
CASRGGHSEQFF
TGTGCCAGCAGGGGTGGACACAGTGAGCAGTTCTTC
>TRBV12-3/TRBV12-4|NA|TRBJ1-1|TRBD1
CASSRSTGGGTEAFF
TGTGCCAGCAGTAGATCCACAGGGGGCGGAACTGAAGCTTTCTTT
>TRBV3-1|NA|TRBJ2-3|NA
CASSERQKPSTDTQYF
TGTGCCAGCAGCGAACGACAGAAACCTAGCACAGATACGCAGTATTTT
>TRBV20-1|NA|TRBJ1-5|TRBD1
CSASPIQGANQPQHF
TGCAGTGCTAGCCCGATACAGGGGGCAAATCAGCCCCAGCATTTT
>TRBV6-2/TRBV6-3|NA|TRBJ2-7|TRBD2
CASSYTFPSGSVVYEQYF
TGTGCCAGCAGTTACACTTTCCCTAGCGGGAGTGTGGTTTACGAGCAGTACTTC
>TRBV11-2|few|TRBJ2-5|NA
CASSFWQENQETQYF
TGTGCCAGCAGCTTCTGGCAGGAAAACCAAGAGACCCAGTACTTC
>TRBV7-9|NA|TRBJ2-7|TRBD1
CASSLGRTGVVEQYF
TGTGCCAGCAGCTTAGGGCGTACAGGGGTCGTCGAGCAGTACTTC
>TRBV7-9|NA|TRBJ2-7|TRBD2
CASSASSGRIYEQYF
TGTGCCAGCAGCGCAAGTAGCGGGAGAATCTACGAGCAGTACTTC
>TRBV29-1|NA|TRBJ2-5|TRBD2
CSIPGVAGQETQYF
TGCAGCATTCCCGGGGTAGCGGGGCAAGAGACCCAGTACTTC
>TRBV5-1|few|TRBJ1-1|NA
CASSSQGPLDTEAFF
TGCGCCAGCAGCTCACAGGGACCTTTGGACACTGAAGCTTTCTTT
>TRBV6-4|few|TRBJ2-1|NA
CASSGAGHKKSSYNEQFF
TGTGCCAGCAGTGGTGCGGGACACAAAAAAAGCTCCTACAATGAGCAGTTCTTC
>TRBV29-1|once|TRBJ2-3|NA
CSVRTYSDTDTQYF
TGCAGCGTTCGGACGTACTCAGACACAGATACGCAGTATTTT
>TRBV28|many|TRBJ2-6|NA
CASSSQPSGANVLTF
TGTGCCAGCAGCTCTCAACCCTCTGGGGCCAACGTCCTGACTTTC
>TRBV5-1|few|TRBJ2-3|NA
CASRPGQKFTDTQYF
TGCGCCAGCAGGCCTGGACAGAAGTTCACAGATACGCAGTATTTT
>TRBV14|many|TRBJ1-1|NA
CASSKDRNTEAFF
TGTGCCAGCAGCAAGGACAGGAACACTGAAGCTTTCTTT
>TRBV29-1|NA|TRBJ1-2|NA
CSVHSRADWNYGYTF
TGCAGCGTTCACAGCCGCGCGGACTGGAACTATGGCTACACCTTC
>TRBV9|few|TRBJ2-1|TRBD2
CASSVGVAGWSNEQFF
TGTGCCAGCAGCGTAGGGGTAGCGGGATGGAGCAATGAGCAGTTCTTC
>TRBV25-1|few|TRBJ2-7|NA
CASSEWYEQYF
TGTGCCAGCAGTGAATGGTACGAGCAGTACTTC
>TRBV3-1|NA|TRBJ2-7|TRBD2
CASSQGPSGSLYEQYF
TGTGCCAGCAGCCAAGGTCCCAGCGGGAGTTTATACGAGCAGTACTTC
>TRBV4-1|few|TRBJ2-1|NA
CASSQDLGAPSSYNEQFF
TGCGCCAGCAGCCAAGATCTAGGGGCCCCAAGCTCCTACAATGAGCAGTTCTTC
>TRBV10-3|NA|TRBJ1-2|NA
CAISESVKGIANYGYTF
TGTGCCATCAGTGAGTCCGTGAAGGGCATAGCTAACTATGGCTACACCTTC
>TRBV20-1|few|TRBJ2-3|TRBD2
CSPPPLAVSTDTQYF
TGCAGCCCTCCCCCCCTAGCGGTTAGCACAGATACGCAGTATTTT
>TRBV5-1|few|TRBJ1-1|NA
CASTRDIDIPLNTEAFF
TGCGCCAGCACCAGGGACATCGACATCCCACTTAACACTGAAGCTTTCTTT
>TRBV6-5|many|TRBJ1-4|NA
CASSYYRQNEKLFF
TGTGCCAGCAGTTACTACAGACAGAATGAAAAACTGTTTTTT
>TRBV7-2|NA|TRBJ2-1|NA
CASSSYLNNEQFF
TGTGCCAGCAGCTCCTACTTAAACAATGAGCAGTTCTTC
>TRBV20-1|NA|TRBJ1-2|NA
CSARDVTGATYGYTF
TGCAGTGCTAGAGATGTTACGGGGGCAACGTATGGCTACACCTTC
>TRBV12-3/TRBV12-4|NA|TRBJ2-7|NA
CASTIRPGQGYEQYF
TGTGCCAGCACAATTCGGCCGGGACAAGGCTACGAGCAGTACTTC
>TRBV2|many|TRBJ1-1|NA
CAKVRVMNTEAFF
TGTGCCAAGGTCAGGGTAATGAACACTGAAGCTTTCTTT
>TRBV20-1|NA|TRBJ2-1|NA
CSATEASSYNEQFF
TGCAGTGCTACCGAGGCCTCCTCCTACAATGAGCAGTTCTTC